This entry is about one TCR beta chain. What it recognizes is unknown. The data originate from a study of T cell responses to AZD1222 COVID-19 vaccine. Findings and limits, study-wide: Once two AZD1222 doses were given, Spike-specific TCR breadth and depth went up. Donors were mostly white British, more females; clonal diversity possibly underestimated. Only after the peak T cell response were repertoires sampled.

The assay was immunoSEQ multiplex PCR, and TCRdb's table has in-frame clones only and misses some. The repertoire holds about 190,000 clones, with about nine tenths as singletons. The sequence was obtained from an adult in good health. This specimen was peripheral blood, taken on day 0 of AZD1222 vaccination.

The CDR3 bases are TGTGCCAGCAGTCTCTACACAGGGGGCACTGAAGCTTTCTTT. Translating it yields CASSLYTGGTEAFF. This rearrangement joins TRBV2 to TRBJ1-1; 8 bases map to TRBD1. Germline CDR1 SNHLY, CDR2 FYNNEI. The CDR3 spans 14 residues. The trim removed 5 bases at V and 4 bases at J, leaving 6 bases unmatched.